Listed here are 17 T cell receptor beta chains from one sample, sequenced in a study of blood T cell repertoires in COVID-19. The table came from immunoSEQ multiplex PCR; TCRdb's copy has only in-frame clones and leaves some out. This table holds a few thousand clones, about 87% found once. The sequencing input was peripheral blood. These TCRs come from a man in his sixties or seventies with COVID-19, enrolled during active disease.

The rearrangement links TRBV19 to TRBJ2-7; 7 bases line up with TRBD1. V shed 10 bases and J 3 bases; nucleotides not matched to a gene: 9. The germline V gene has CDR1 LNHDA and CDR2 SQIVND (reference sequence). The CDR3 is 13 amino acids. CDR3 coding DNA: TGTGCCATAGTAAGGTACAGGGGCTACGAGCAGTACTTC. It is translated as CAIVRYRGYEQYF.

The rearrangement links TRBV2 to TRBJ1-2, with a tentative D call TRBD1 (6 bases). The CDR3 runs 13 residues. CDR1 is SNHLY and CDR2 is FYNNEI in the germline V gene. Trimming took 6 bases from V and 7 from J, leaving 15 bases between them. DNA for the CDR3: TGTGCCAGCAGATCCACACAGGGTTCTGGCTACACCTTC. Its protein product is CASRSTQGSGYTF. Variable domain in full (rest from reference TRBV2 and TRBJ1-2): EPEVTQTPSHQVTQMGQEVILRCVPISNHLYFYWYRQILGQKVEFLVSFYNNEISEKSEIFDDQFSVERPDGSNFTLKIRSTKLEDSAMYFCASRSTQGSGYTFGSGTRLTVV.

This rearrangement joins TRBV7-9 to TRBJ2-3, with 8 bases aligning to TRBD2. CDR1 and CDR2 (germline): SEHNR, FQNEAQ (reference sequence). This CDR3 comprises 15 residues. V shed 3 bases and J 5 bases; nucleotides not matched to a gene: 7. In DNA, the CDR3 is TGTGCCAGCAGCTTCGTGTCGGCGGGAGGAGATACGCAGTATTTT. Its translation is CASSFVSAGGDTQYF.

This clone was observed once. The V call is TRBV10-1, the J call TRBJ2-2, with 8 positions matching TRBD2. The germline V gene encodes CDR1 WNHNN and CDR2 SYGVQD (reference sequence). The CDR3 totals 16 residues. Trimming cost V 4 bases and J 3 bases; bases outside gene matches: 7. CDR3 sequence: CASSGTGGPDTGELFF. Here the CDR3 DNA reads TGCGCCAGCAGTGGGACGGGGGGGCCTGACACCGGGGAGCTGTTTTTT.

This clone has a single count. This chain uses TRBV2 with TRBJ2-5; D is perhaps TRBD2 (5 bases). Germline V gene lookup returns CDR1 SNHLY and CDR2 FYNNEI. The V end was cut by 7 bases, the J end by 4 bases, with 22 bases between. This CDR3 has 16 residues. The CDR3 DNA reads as TGTGCCAGCAATCCGGGAACGGGTTTTGGGTTAGAGACCCAGTACTTC. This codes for CASNPGTGFGLETQYF. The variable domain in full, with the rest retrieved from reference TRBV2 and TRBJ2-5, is EPEVTQTPSHQVTQMGQEVILRCVPISNHLYFYWYRQILGQKVEFLVSFYNNEISEKSEIFDDQFSVERPDGSNFTLKIRSTKLEDSAMYFCASNPGTGFGLETQYFGPGTRLLVL.

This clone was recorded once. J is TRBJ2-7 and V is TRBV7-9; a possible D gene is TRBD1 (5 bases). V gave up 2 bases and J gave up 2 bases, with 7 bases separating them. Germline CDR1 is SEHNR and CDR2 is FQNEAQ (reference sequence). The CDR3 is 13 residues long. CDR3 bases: TGTGCCAGCAGCTTAAGGGGAACCTACGAGCAGTACTTC. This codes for CASSLRGTYEQYF.

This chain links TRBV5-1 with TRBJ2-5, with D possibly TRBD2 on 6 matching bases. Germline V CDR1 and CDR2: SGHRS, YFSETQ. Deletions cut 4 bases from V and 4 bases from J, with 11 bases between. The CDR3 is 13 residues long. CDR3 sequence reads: CASSRDLRETQYF. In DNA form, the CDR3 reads TGCGCCAGCAGCCGGGACTTGAGAGAGACCCAGTACTTC. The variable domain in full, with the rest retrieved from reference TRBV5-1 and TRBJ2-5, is KAGVTQTPRYLIKTRGQQVTLSCSPISGHRSVSWYQQTPGQGLQFLFEYFSETQRNKGNFPGRFSGRQFSNSRSEMNVSTLELGDSALYLCASSRDLRETQYFGPGTRLLVL.

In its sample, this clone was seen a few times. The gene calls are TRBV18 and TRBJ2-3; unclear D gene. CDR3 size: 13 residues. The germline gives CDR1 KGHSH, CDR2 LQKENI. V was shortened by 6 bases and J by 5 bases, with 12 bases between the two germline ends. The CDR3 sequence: CASSFDTRDTQYF. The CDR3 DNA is TGTGCCAGCTCCTTCGACACCCGAGATACGCAGTATTTT. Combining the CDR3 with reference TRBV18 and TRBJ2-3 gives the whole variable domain NAGVMQNPRHLVRRRGQEARLRCSPMKGHSHVYWYRQLPEEGLKFMVYLQKENIIDESGMPKERFSAEFPKEGPSILRIQQVVRGDSAAYFCASSFDTRDTQYFGPGTRLTVL.

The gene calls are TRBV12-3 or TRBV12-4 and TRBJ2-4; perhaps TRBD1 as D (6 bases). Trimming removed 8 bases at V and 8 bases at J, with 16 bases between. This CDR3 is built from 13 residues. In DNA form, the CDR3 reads TGTGCCAGCCGTGGGGGCATGAGATACATTCAGTACTTC. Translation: CASRGGMRYIQYF.

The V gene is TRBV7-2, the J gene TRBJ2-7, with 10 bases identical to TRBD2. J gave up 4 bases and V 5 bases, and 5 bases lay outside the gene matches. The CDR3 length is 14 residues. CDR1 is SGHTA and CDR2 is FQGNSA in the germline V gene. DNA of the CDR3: TGTGCCAGCAGCCCCCGGACTAGCGGTTACGAGCAGTACTTC. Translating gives CASSPRTSGYEQYF. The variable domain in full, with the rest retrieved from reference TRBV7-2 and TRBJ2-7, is GAGVSQSPSNKVTEKGKDVELRCDPISGHTALYWYRQSLGQGLEFLIYFQGNSAPDKSGLPSDRFSAERTGGSVSTLTIQRTQQEDSAVYLCASSPRTSGYEQYFGPGTRLTVT.

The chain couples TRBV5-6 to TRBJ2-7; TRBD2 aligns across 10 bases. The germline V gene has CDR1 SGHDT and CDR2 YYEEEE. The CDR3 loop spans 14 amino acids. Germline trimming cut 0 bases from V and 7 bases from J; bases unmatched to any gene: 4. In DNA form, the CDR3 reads TGTGCCAGCAGCTTGGTTCTAGCGGGAGCTGAGCAGTACTTC. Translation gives CASSLVLAGAEQYF.

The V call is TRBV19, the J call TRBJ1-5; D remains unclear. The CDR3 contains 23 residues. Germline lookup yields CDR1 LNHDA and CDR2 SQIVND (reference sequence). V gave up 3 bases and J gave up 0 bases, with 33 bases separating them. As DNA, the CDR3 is TGTGCCAGTAGTATCCGACTGTTAGTTGAGTGGCCCCTTGAACTTAATAGCAATCAGCCCCAGCATTTT. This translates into CASSIRLLVEWPLELNSNQPQHF.

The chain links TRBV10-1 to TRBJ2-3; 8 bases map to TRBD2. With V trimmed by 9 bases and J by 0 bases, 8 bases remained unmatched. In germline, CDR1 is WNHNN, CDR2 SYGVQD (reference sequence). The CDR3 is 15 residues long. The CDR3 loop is CARHPGRASTDTQYF. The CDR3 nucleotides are TGCGCCAGACATCCCGGGAGGGCTAGCACAGATACGCAGTATTTT.

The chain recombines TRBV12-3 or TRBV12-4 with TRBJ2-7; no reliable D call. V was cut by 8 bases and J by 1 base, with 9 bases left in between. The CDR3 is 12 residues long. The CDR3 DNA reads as TGTGCCAGCCTGTCGGAGTCCTACGAGCAGTACTTC. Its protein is CASLSESYEQYF.

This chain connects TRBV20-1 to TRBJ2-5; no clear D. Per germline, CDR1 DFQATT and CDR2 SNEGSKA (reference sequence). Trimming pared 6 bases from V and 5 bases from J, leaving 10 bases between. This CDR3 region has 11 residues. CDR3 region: CSALHKETQYF. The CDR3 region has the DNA TGCAGTGCATTACACAAGGAGACCCAGTACTTC.

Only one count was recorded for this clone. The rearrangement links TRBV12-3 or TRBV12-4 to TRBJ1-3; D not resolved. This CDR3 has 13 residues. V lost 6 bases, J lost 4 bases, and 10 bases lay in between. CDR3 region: CASSRGQGNTIYF. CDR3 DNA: TGTGCCAGCAGCCGAGGGCAGGGAAACACCATATATTTT.

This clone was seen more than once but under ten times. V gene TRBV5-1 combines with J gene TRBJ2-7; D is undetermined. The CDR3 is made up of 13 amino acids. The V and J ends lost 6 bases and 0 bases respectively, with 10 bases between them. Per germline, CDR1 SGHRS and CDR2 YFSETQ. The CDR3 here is CASNSPSSYEQYF. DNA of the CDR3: TGCGCCAGCAACTCCCCGTCCTCCTACGAGCAGTACTTC.